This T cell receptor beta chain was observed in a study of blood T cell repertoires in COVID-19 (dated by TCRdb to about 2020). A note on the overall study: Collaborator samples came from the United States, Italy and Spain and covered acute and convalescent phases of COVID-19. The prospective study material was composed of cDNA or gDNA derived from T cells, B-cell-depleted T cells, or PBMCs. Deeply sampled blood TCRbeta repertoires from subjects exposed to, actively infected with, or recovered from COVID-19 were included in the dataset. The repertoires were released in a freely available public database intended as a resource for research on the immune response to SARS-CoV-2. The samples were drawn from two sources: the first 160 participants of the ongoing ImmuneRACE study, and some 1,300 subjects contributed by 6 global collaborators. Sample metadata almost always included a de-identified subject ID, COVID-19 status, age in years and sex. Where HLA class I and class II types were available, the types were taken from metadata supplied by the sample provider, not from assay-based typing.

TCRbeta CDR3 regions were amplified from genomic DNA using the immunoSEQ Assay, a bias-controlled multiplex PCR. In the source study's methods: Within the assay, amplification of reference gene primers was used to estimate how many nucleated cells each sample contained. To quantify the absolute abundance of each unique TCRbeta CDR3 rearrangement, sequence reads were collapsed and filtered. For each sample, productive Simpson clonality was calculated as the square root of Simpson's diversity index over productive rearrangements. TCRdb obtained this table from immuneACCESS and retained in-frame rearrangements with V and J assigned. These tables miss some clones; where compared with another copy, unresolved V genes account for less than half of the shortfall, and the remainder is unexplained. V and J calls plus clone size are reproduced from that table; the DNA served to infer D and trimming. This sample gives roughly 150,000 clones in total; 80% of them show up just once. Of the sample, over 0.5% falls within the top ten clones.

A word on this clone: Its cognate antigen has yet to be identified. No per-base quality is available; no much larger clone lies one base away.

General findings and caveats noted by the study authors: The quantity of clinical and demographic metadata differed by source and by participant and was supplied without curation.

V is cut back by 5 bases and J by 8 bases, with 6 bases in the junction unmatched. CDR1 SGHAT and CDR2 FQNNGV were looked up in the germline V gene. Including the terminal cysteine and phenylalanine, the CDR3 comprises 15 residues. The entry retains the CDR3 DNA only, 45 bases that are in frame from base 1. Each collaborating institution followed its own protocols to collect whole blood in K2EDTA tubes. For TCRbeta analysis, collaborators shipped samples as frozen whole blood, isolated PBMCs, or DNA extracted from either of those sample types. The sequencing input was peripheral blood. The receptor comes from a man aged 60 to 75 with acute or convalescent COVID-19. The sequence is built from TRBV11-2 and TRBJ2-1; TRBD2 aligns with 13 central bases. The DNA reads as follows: TGTGCCAGCAGCGCATCCGGGACTAGCGGGGATGAGCAGTTCTTC. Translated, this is CASSASGTSGDEQFF.